Listed below are T cell receptor beta chains from one sample, sequenced in a study of blood T cells in healthy people across ages. TCRdb re-called the 5' RACE reads through MiXCR, storing one row per CDR3 protein. The data show just under 550,000 distinct CDR3 sequences, less than 25% seen once. These data also formed part of another study, on T cells of mothers and their children.

The sample comprised blood. The origin of the receptors is a boy aged 5-17 years in good health. Each CDR3 is given with its conserved first and last residue. Each record gives: J gene, clone size, V gene, D gene, CDR3 DNA, CDR3 protein. The D gene is left open where the match is weak. The size entry is marked missing in some rows and otherwise reads once, few, many or a size class.

TRBJ1-4 few TRBV7-9 TRBD1 TGTGCCAGCAGCTGGTCCGGGACAGGGGGCCAGAGGGGACTGTTTTTT CASSWSGTGGQRGLFF
TRBJ1-1 few TRBV5-1 - TGCGCCAGCAGCTTGGTGGTTTCGGGGAATGAAGCTTTCTTT CASSLVVSGNEAFF
TRBJ2-5 - TRBV7-2 TRBD2 TGTGCCAGCAGCTTACTAGGACTAGCGGGAGATGAGACCCAGTACTTC CASSLLGLAGDETQYF
TRBJ1-5 few TRBV4-1 TRBD1 TGCGCCAGCAGCCAGGCGACAGGGAGGGATCAGCCCCAGCATTTT CASSQATGRDQPQHF
TRBJ1-2 - TRBV15 - TGTGCCACCAGCGGTACGCGGTCCCGGTATGGCTGCACCTTC CATSGTRSRYGCTF
TRBJ1-4 - TRBV20-1 - TGCAGTGCTAGAGGGCAGCCCTCGGGGTTTAGAGAAAAACTGTTTTTT CSARGQPSGFREKLFF
TRBJ2-7 - TRBV7-8 TRBD1 TGTGCCAGCAGTTATGGGACAGGGGACTACGAGCAGTACTTC CASSYGTGDYEQYF
TRBJ2-7 few TRBV2 - TGTGCCAGTAAGGCAGGCAGTGAAGAGCAGTACTTC CASKAGSEEQYF
TRBJ1-2 once TRBV12-3/TRBV12-4 - TGTGCCAGCAGTCTAAACCCGGGACGCGGTAGCTATGGCTACACCTTC CASSLNPGRGSYGYTF
TRBJ2-7 few TRBV28 TRBD1 TGTGCCAGTACGGACAGGGAATTATCCTACGAGCAGTACTTC CASTDRELSYEQYF
TRBJ1-2 few TRBV9 - TGTGCCAGCAGCCCAGAGGCAGGACCATTACATGGCTACACCTTC CASSPEAGPLHGYTF
TRBJ2-7 many TRBV27 - TGTGCCAGCAGTTTGGACCTCTACGAGCAGTACTTC CASSLDLYEQYF
TRBJ1-4 - TRBV7-9 TRBD1 TGTGCCAGCAGCTCGCGGACAGGGGCTGAAAAACTGTTTTTT CASSSRTGAEKLFF
TRBJ1-4 few TRBV14 - TGTGCCAGCAGCCAAGTTGTGGGGACTGAAAAACTGTTTTTT CASSQVVGTEKLFF
TRBJ2-5 few TRBV4-3 TRBD1 TGCGCCAGCAGCCAAGATGCAGGGGGTGTACAGACCCAGTACTTC CASSQDAGGVQTQYF
TRBJ2-2 - TRBV5-1 TRBD2 TGCGCCAGCAGCCCGGGACTAACTAACACCGGGGAGCTGTTTTTT CASSPGLTNTGELFF
TRBJ2-6 - TRBV28 - TGTGCCAGCAGACCTGACCAGGGACCCAACGTCCTGACTTTC CASRPDQGPNVLTF
TRBJ2-1 few TRBV7-3 - TGTGCCAGCAGCTCCTGGACTGAGCCCTACAATGAGCAGTTCTTC CASSSWTEPYNEQFF
TRBJ1-4 many TRBV28 - TGTGCCAGCTCCTCTCCGGGGGGAGGTGAAAAACTGTTTTTT CASSSPGGGEKLFF
TRBJ2-2 few TRBV20-1 - TGCAGTGCTAGAGGCCCCTACACCGGGGAGCTGTTTTTT CSARGPYTGELFF
TRBJ2-7 few TRBV4-1 TRBD2 TGCGCCAGCAGCCAAGGTCTAAGCGGGAGCGGGTACGAGCAGTACTTC CASSQGLSGSGYEQYF
TRBJ2-6 - TRBV7-8 - TGTGCCAGCAGCTTAGATGCCTCTGGGGCCAACGTCCTGACTTTC CASSLDASGANVLTF
TRBJ2-3 - TRBV10-3 - TGTGCCATCAGTGACGTCACCCCCGATACGCAGTATTTT CAISDVTPDTQYF
TRBJ1-1 few TRBV7-2 - TGTGCCAGCAGCCTCGAGCCGGACACTGAAGCTTTCTTT CASSLEPDTEAFF
TRBJ1-1 - TRBV29-1 TRBD1 TGCAGCGGAGGACAGGGGATGAACACTGAAGCTTTCTTT CSGGQGMNTEAFF
TRBJ2-7 few TRBV20-1 TRBD1 TGCAGTGCCGTAAACCGGGACAGGCCAGGGGACGAGCAGTACTTC CSAVNRDRPGDEQYF